This T cell receptor (beta chain) was retrieved from a study of OX40 agonist ivuxolimab in advanced cancers. Study summary: A diagnosis of hepatocellular carcinoma, melanoma, renal cell or head and neck cancer was present in dose-escalation patients. One patient with hepatocellular carcinoma and two with cutaneous melanoma, three in all, had partial responses.

Sequencing used immunoSEQ multiplex PCR; TCRdb keeps in-frame clones, though not all of them. The sample has 65,000 to 95,000 clones, 70% to 90% seen once; the top ten hold 5% to 6.5%. Patients with autoimmune history or systemic immunosuppression were excluded. Notes on this clone: The antigen is undetermined.

General study results and limits: Low levels of normalized T-cell clonal expansion also appeared in some nonresponders.

There are 19 residues in the CDR3. J was trimmed by 8 bases and V by 1 base; bases with no gene match: 14. Germline V gives CDR1 MGHRA, CDR2 YSYEKL. The receptor was derived from an adult with an advanced solid tumor such as melanoma, head and neck, liver or kidney cancer. The specimen was CD4+ or CD8+ T cells sorted from blood, collected in a trial of the OX40 agonist ivuxolimab. This rearrangement joins TRBV4-1 to TRBJ2-1; 13 bases agree with TRBD2. The CDR3 nucleotides are TGCGCCAGCAGCCAAGCCCTCCTCGGACTAGCGGGAGTGGGCGATGAGCAGTTCTTC. This sequence encodes CASSQALLGLAGVGDEQFF.